This entry concerns a single T cell receptor beta chain. Sequencing was performed with immunoSEQ multiplex PCR; in TCRdb, only in-frame clones are kept and a portion is missing. The sample records around 140,000 clones, about four fifths being singletons. This sample stems from a study of blood T cell repertoires in COVID-19. This CDR3 is 15 amino acids long. Germline V gene sequence: CDR1 SEHNR, CDR2 FQNEAQ (reference sequence). V shed 5 bases and J 0 bases; nucleotides not matched to a gene: 3. The source of this sequence is a man in his 70s who had recovered from COVID-19. Sequencing was performed on peripheral blood. This chain connects TRBV7-9 to TRBJ2-1, with TRBD2 matching over 8 bases. CDR3 bases: TGTGCCAGCAGCCGTAGCGGGGTCTCCTACAATGAGCAGTTCTTC. This gives the protein CASSRSGVSYNEQFF.